This T cell receptor (beta chain) originates from a study of cytomegalovirus exposure and HLA in healthy donors. Study information: As an earlier analysis found, around 200 million T cells yielded around 110 million unique TCR beta sequences.

Study-wide points: For most TCR beta V segments, an earlier analysis put the productive rate at about 87% or about 30% of the time. Using a false discovery rate of 0.05, a later analysis showed that 16,951 TCR beta sequences were associated with HLA alleles.

V trimming: 6 bases; J trimming: 4 bases; junction bases outside the gene matches: 13. CDR1 is ENHRY, CDR2 SYGVKD, per germline. CDR3 length: 16 amino acids. The PCR employed 60 Vbeta primers together with 13 Jbeta primers. The table came from immunoSEQ multiplex PCR; TCRdb's copy has only in-frame clones and leaves some out. The repertoire includes over 65,000 clones, 80% to 90% of them detected once, and around 2.9% sits in the top ten. As concerns this clone: The antigen is undetermined.

The sequence was obtained from a woman in her twenties or thirties in good health and CMV-seronegative. The chain recombines TRBV10-3 with TRBJ2-3; 7 positions agree with TRBD2. The sample consisted of PBMCs. CDR3 in amino acids: CAIRIGEGKGSDTQYF. The CDR3 nucleotides are TGTGCCATCAGGATTGGGGAGGGAAAGGGATCAGATACGCAGTATTTT.